Given below is one T cell receptor (beta chain) in context. Its antigen is unknown. The V gene end was trimmed by 4 bases and the J gene end by 6 bases; junction bases not matched to a gene: 5. Germline V CDR1 and CDR2: SGHAT, FQNNGV. CDR3 size: 14 residues. This sample is drawn from a study of T cell responses to AZD1222 COVID-19 vaccine. Study outcomes and limitations: Variant regions that are unmutated are reportedly the target of nearly half of spike-specific TCRs. Just six or seven AZD1222 recipients tested seropositive at baseline.

Some clones are missing from TCRdb's copy, which holds only in-frame ones; the method was immunoSEQ multiplex PCR. Here the sample spans under 200,000 clones, roughly nine tenths being singletons. This sample comprised peripheral blood, obtained on day 0 of AZD1222 vaccination. V is TRBV11-2 and J is TRBJ2-2; 7 bases are a match to TRBD1. This TCR came from an adult in good health. As DNA, the CDR3 is TGTGCCAGCAGCTCCACAGGGGTCTCCGGGGAGCTGTTTTTT. This codes for CASSSTGVSGELFF.